A selection of T cell receptor beta chains follows, all from one sample in a study of human T cells and chemical hapten exposure. One entry per CDR3 protein results from TCRdb running MiXCR on the RACE reads. The data show about 110,000 distinct CDR3 sequences, 12% seen once. This specimen was whole blood, taken in connection with sensitization to the hapten diphenylcyclopropenone (DPC). The receptors shown here come from a woman in her fifties or sixties with alopecia areata. Some clones in this sample may be carry-over from other donors' samples. The conserved cysteine and the conserved F or W are not part of the CDR3 here. Each record gives: V gene, clone size, CDR3 protein. The size field is filled for only some rows; it gives once, few, many or a size class.

V: TRBV20-1; size: -; CDR3: SASLASGAYEQY
V: TRBV2; size: -; CDR3: ASRRTTGELF
V: TRBV7-9; size: many; CDR3: ASTPPGNLANEQF
V: TRBV19; size: few; CDR3: ASSPRGQGSYEQY
V: TRBV5-1; size: few; CDR3: ASIPSPGVPNTEAF
V: TRBV7-9; size: few; CDR3: ASSTPQGIWTGRETQY
V: TRBV7-2; size: -; CDR3: ASSLRAGNEKLF
V: TRBV6-2/TRBV6-3; size: -; CDR3: ASNSYTSGRSYEQY
V: TRBV29-1; size: -; CDR3: SVVSGGTQETQY
V: TRBV20-1; size: few; CDR3: SATTARVPYEQY
V: TRBV6-5; size: few; CDR3: ASRFTGGEQY
V: TRBV20-1; size: few; CDR3: SASAASGGIYEQY
V: TRBV6-5; size: few; CDR3: ATYRPPGGTANTEAF
V: TRBV14; size: -; CDR3: ASSPLSGSSYEQY
V: TRBV18; size: few; CDR3: ASSPTTGGKIGAF
V: TRBV28; size: many; CDR3: ASGRDLSLMGSGNTIY
V: TRBV12-3/TRBV12-4; size: -; CDR3: ASSLITGSTDTQY
V: TRBV12-3/TRBV12-4; size: -; CDR3: ASSLPGNRGLLILNSSYNEQF
V: TRBV7-9; size: many; CDR3: ASSLVRSNEQF
V: TRBV28; size: few; CDR3: ASSDRVPGELF
V: TRBV27; size: many; CDR3: ASSQGTSGETQY
V: TRBV7-6; size: many; CDR3: ASSPFSLLRNEQF
V: TRBV29-1; size: few; CDR3: SVRGVAGLWDEQF
V: TRBV6-1; size: -; CDR3: ASSEAVGTVETQY
V: TRBV5-1; size: many; CDR3: ASGGEGAGYTEAF
V: TRBV12-3/TRBV12-4; size: -; CDR3: ASTSPVGTQGKPQH
V: TRBV7-2; size: many; CDR3: ASSLGQAWYGYT
V: TRBV6-2/TRBV6-3; size: few; CDR3: ASNTDRFNEKLF
V: TRBV5-5; size: few; CDR3: ASSLRDRAGSNQPQH
V: TRBV28; size: -; CDR3: ASSLTGYEYNSPLH
V: TRBV12-3/TRBV12-4; size: few; CDR3: ASRPQGVQETQY
V: TRBV29-1; size: few; CDR3: SVKQGSASSGTEAF
V: TRBV12-3/TRBV12-4; size: few; CDR3: ASTPFGYGTTAETQY
V: TRBV7-9; size: many; CDR3: ASTALDRNSNQPQH
V: TRBV20-1; size: many; CDR3: SAVPGLGDYEQY
V: TRBV20-1; size: many; CDR3: SARGASGRADTQY
V: TRBV28; size: -; CDR3: ASSGQTGLNSPLH
V: TRBV5-6; size: -; CDR3: ASSSKPGLAGSETQY
V: TRBV21-1; size: many; CDR3: ASTNMGVQPQH
V: TRBV5-1; size: -; CDR3: ASSLADVSYEQY
V: TRBV4-2; size: few; CDR3: ASSQELTETGGRHNSPLH
V: TRBV7-2; size: few; CDR3: ASRPHGSGNEQF